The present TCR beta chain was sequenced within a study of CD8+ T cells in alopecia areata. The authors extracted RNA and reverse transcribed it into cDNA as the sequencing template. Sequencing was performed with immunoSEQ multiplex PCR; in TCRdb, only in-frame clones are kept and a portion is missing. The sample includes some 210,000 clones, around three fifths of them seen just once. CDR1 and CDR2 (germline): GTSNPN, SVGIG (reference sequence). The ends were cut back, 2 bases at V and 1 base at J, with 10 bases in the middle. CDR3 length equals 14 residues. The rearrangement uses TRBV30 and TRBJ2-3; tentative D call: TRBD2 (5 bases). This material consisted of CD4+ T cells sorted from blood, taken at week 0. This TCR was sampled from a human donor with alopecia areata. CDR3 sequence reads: CAWSTWRGTDTQYF. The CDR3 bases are TGTGCCTGGAGTACCTGGCGGGGCACAGATACGCAGTATTTT.